The TCR beta chain under discussion was sequenced for a study of T cells in Graves' hyperthyroidism and ophthalmopathy. The CDR3 is 14 amino acids. Trimming removed 3 bases from V and 4 bases from J, with 12 bases in between. This clonotype was recorded at least ten times. Newly diagnosed patients aged 18 to 65 had hyperthyroidism of under 2 months' duration. Lactation, pregnancy, other autoimmune disease or uncontrolled infection led to exclusion of patients. Clinicians diagnosed patients from clinical symptoms, serum thyroxine and TRAb, thyroid ultrasound and orbital computed tomography. Authors of the study amplified TCR beta CDR3 regions from RNA transcripts. TCR CDR3 underwent first-round RT-PCR with the HTBI primer set. TCRdb re-analysed the multiplex PCR reads in MiXCR, keeping a single row per CDR3 protein. There are about 360,000 distinct CDR3 sequences in the sample; about a fifth occur only once, and about 3.5% lies in the top ten.

The chain couples TRBV12-3 or TRBV12-4 to TRBJ1-1; D is perhaps TRBD1 (5 bases). Sequences were obtained from blood. This receptor was identified in a woman in her late teens or twenties with Graves' hyperthyroidism. CDR3 in amino acids: CASSFGGTGTEAFF. The CDR3 nucleotides read TGTGCCAGCAGTTTTGGGGGGACGGGCACTGAAGCTTTCTTT.